This note documents a single T cell receptor (beta chain) sequence. These data originate in a study of blood T cell repertoires in COVID-19. As for the study in general: Sites in the United States, Italy and Spain provided acute and convalescent COVID-19 samples. The analysed material was cDNA or gDNA that came from T cells, B-cell-depleted T cells, or PBMCs.

The V gene end was trimmed by 4 bases and the J gene end by 0 bases; junction bases not matched to a gene: 7. Germline lookup yields CDR1 GTSNPN and CDR2 SVGIG (reference sequence). The CDR3 runs 15 residues. In the source study's methods: Amplified reference gene primers provided the basis for estimating nucleated cell counts. The data were produced by immunoSEQ multiplex PCR, yet TCRdb's version contains in-frame clones alone and is incomplete. The DNA gave D and trimming, while V, J and clone size come from that table. The data show about 280,000 clones, roughly nine tenths seen once. Sequencing was carried out using peripheral blood. This chain connects TRBV30 to TRBJ2-7, with 9 bases matching TRBD1. The TCR sequence derives from a man aged 35 to 55 with active or convalescent COVID-19. The CDR3 is CAWIPWDRDSYEQYF. The CDR3 bases are TGTGCCTGGATCCCATGGGACAGGGACTCCTACGAGCAGTACTTC.